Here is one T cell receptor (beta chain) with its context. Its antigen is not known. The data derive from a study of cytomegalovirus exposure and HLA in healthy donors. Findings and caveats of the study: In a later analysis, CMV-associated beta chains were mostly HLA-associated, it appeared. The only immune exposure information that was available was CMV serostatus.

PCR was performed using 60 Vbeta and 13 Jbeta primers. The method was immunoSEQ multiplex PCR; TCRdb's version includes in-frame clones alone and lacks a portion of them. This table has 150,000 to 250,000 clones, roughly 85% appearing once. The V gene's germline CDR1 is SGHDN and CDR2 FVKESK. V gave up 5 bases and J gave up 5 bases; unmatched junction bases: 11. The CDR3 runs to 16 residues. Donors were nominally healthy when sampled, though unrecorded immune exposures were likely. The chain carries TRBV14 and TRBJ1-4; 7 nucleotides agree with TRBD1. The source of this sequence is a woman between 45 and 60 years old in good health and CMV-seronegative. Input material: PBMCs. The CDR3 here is CASSSGYRGRNEKLFF. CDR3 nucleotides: TGTGCCAGCAGCAGTGGGTACAGGGGAAGAAATGAAAAACTGTTTTTT. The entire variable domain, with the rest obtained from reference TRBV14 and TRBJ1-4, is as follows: EAGVTQFPSHSVIEKGQTVTLRCDPISGHDNLYWYRRVMGKEIKFLLHFVKESKQDESGMPNNRFLAERTGGTYSTLKVQPAELEDSGVYFCASSSGYRGRNEKLFFGSGTQLSVL.